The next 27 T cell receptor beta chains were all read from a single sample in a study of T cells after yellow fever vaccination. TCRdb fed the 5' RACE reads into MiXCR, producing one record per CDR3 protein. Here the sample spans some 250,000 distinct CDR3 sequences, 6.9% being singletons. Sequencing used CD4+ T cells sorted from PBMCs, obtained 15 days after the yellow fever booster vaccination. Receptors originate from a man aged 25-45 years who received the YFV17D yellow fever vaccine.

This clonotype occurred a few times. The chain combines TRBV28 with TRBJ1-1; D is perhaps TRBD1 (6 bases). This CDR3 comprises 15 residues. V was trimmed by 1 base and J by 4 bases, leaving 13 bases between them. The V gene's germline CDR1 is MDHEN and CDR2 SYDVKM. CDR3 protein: CASSLSGGATTEAFF. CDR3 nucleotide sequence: TGTGCCAGCAGTTTATCGGGGGGCGCGACCACTGAAGCTTTCTTT. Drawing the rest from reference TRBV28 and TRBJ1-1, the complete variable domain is DVKVTQSSRYLVKRTGEKVFLECVQDMDHENMFWYRQDPGLGLRLIYFSYDVKMKEKGDIPEGYSVSREKKERFSLILESASTNQTSMYLCASSLSGGATTEAFFGQGTRLTVV.

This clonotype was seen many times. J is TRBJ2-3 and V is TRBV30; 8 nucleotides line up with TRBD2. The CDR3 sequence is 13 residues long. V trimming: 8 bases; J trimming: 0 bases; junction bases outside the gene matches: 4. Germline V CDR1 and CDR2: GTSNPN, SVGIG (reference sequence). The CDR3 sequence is CARSGVSTDTQYF. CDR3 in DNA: TGTGCCCGTAGCGGGGTTAGCACAGATACGCAGTATTTT.

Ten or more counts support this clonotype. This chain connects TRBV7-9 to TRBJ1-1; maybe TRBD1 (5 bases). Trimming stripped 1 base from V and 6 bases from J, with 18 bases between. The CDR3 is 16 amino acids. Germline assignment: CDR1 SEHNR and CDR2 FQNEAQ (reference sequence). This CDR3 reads CASSLGDRRTVPEAFF. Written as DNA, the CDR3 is TGTGCCAGCAGCTTAGGGGACCGTCGAACAGTCCCTGAAGCTTTCTTT.

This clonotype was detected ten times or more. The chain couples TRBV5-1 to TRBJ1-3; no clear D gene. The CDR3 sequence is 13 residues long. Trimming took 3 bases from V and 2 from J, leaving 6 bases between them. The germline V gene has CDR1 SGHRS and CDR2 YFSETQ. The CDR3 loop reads CASSWRTGNTIYF. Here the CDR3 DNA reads TGCGCCAGCAGCTGGCGGACTGGAAACACCATATATTTT. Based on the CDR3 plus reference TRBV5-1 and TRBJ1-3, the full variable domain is KAGVTQTPRYLIKTRGQQVTLSCSPISGHRSVSWYQQTPGQGLQFLFEYFSETQRNKGNFPGRFSGRQFSNSRSEMNVSTLELGDSALYLCASSWRTGNTIYFGEGSWLTVV.

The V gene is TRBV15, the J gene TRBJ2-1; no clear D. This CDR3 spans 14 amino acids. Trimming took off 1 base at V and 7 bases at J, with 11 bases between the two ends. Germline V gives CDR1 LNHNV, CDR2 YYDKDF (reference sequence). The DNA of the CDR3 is TGTGCCACCAGCAGAGTCTTCGACCGGAATGAGCAGTTCTTC. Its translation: CATSRVFDRNEQFF.

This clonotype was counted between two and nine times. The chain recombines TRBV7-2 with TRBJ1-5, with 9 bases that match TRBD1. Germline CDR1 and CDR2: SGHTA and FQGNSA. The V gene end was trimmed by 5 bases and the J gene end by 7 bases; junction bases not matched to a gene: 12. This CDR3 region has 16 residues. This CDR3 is CASSPIGTGKVQPQHF. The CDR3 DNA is TGTGCCAGCAGCCCGATCGGGACAGGGAAGGTGCAGCCCCAGCATTTT.

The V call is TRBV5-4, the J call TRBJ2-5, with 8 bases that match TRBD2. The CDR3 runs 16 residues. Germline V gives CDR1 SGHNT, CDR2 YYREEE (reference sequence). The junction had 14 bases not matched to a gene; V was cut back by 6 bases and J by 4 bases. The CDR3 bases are TGTGCCAGCACCTTAAAAAGCGGGAGTATTTCAGAGACCCAGTACTTC. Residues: CASTLKSGSISETQYF.

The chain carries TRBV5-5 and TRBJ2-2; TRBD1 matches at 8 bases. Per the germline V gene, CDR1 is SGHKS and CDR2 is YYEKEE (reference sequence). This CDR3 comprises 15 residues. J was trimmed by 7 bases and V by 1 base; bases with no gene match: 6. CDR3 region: CASSLRTGFSGELFF. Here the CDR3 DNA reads TGTGCCAGCAGCTTGAGGACAGGGTTTAGCGGGGAGCTGTTTTTT.

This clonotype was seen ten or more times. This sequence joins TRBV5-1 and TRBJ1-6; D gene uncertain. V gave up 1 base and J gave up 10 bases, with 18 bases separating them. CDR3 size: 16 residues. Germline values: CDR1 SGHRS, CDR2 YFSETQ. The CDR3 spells CASSLSHRFSRSPLHF. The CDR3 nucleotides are TGCGCCAGCAGCTTGTCCCACAGATTTTCAAGGTCACCCCTCCACTTT.

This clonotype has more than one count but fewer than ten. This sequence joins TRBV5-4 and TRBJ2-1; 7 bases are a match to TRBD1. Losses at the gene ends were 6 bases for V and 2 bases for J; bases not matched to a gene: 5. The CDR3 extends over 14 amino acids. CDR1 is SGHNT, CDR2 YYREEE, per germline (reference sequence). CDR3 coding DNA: TGTGCCAGCATATTCCAGGGGGCCTACAATGAGCAGTTCTTC. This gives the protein CASIFQGAYNEQFF.

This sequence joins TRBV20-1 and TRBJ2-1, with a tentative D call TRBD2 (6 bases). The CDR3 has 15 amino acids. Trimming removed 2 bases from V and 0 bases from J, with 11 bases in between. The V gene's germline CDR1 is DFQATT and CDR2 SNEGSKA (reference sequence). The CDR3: CSARMGLSSYNEQFF. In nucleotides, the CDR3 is TGCAGTGCTAGAATGGGACTGAGCTCCTACAATGAGCAGTTCTTC.

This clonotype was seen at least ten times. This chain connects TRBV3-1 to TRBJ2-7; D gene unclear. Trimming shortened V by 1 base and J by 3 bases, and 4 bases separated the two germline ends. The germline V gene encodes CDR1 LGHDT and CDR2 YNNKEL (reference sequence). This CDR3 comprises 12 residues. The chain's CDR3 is CASSQGIYEQYF. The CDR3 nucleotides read TGTGCCAGCAGCCAAGGAATCTACGAGCAGTACTTC.

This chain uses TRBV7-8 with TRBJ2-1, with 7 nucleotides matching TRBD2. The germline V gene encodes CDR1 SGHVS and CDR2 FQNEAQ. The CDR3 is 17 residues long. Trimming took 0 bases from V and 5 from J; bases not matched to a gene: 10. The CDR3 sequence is CASSLAVGLAVNNEQFF. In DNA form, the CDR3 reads TGTGCCAGCAGCTTAGCGGTAGGGCTAGCGGTAAACAATGAGCAGTTCTTC. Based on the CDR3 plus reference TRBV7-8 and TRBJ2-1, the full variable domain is GAGVSQSPRYKVAKRGQDVALRCDPISGHVSLFWYQQALGQGPEFLTYFQNEAQLDKSGLPSDRFFAERPEGSVSTLKIQRTQQEDSAVYLCASSLAVGLAVNNEQFFGPGTRLTVL.

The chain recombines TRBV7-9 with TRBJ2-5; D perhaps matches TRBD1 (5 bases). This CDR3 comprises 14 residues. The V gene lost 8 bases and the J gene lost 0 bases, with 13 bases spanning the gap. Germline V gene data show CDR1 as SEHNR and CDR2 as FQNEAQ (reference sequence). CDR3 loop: CASAGQGHQETQYF. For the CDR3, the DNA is TGTGCCAGCGCAGGGCAGGGTCACCAAGAGACCCAGTACTTC.

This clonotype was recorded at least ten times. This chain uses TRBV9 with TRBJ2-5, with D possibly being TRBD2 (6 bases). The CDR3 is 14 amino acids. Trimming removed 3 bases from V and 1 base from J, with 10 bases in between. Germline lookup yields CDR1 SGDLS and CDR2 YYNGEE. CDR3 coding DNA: TGTGCCAGCAGCGGGCGGGGTTCCCAAGAGACCCAGTACTTC. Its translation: CASSGRGSQETQYF.

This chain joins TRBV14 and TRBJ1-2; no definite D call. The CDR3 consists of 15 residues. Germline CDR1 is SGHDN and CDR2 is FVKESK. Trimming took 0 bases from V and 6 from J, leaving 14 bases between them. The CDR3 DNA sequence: TGTGCCAGCAGCCAAGATGGACGGCCGAGGGATGGCTACACCTTC. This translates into CASSQDGRPRDGYTF.

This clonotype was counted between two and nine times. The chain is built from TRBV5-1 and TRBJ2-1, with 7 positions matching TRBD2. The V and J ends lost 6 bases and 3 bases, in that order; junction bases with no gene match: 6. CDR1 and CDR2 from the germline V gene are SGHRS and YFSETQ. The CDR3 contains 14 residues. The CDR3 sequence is CASNTAGVYNEQFF. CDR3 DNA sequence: TGCGCCAGCAACACGGCGGGAGTCTACAATGAGCAGTTCTTC.

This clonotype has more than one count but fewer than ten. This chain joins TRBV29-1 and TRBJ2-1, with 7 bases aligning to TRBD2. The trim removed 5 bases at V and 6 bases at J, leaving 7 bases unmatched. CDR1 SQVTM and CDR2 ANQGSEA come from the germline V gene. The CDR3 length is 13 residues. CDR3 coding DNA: TGCAGCGTTCGCCCCGGCGGGGGCAATGAGCAGTTCTTC. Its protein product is CSVRPGGGNEQFF.

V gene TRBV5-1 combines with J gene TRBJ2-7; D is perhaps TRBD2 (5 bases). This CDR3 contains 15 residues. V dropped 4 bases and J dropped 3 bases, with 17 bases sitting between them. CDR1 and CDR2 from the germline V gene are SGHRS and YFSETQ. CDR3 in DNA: TGCGCCAGCAGCCCCACCCTTTCGAGCGGCTACGAGCAGTACTTC. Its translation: CASSPTLSSGYEQYF. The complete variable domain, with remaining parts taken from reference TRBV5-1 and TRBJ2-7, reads KAGVTQTPRYLIKTRGQQVTLSCSPISGHRSVSWYQQTPGQGLQFLFEYFSETQRNKGNFPGRFSGRQFSNSRSEMNVSTLELGDSALYLCASSPTLSSGYEQYFGPGTRLTVT.

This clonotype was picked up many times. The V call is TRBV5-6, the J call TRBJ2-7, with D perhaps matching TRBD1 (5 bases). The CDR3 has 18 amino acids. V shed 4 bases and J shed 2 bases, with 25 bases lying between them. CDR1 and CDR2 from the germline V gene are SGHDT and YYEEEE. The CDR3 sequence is CASSIRGRTLLTPYEQYF. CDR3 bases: TGTGCCAGCAGCATAAGGGGCAGGACCCTGCTAACCCCCTACGAGCAGTACTTC.

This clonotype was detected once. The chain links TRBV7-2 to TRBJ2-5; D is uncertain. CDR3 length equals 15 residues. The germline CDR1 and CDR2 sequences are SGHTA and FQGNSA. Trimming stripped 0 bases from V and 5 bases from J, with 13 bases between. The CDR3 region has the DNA TGTGCCAGCAGCTTAGCTTGGGGTCGTCATGAGACCCAGTACTTC. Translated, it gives CASSLAWGRHETQYF.

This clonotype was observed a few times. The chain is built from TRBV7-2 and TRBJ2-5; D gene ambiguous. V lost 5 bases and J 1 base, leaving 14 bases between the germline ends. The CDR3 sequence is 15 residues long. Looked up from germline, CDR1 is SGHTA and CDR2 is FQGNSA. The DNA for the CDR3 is TGTGCCAGCAGCGTCCAGACGAGACTCCAAGAGACCCAGTACTTC. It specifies CASSVQTRLQETQYF.

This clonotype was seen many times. CDR3 amino acids: CAIARQSFNSPLHF. The CDR3 DNA reads as TGTGCCATCGCCCGACAGAGCTTTAATTCACCCCTCCACTTT. This rearrangement joins TRBV10-3 to TRBJ1-6, with a tentative D call TRBD1 (5 bases). Germline values: CDR1 ENHRY, CDR2 SYGVKD. The CDR3 contains 14 residues. Trimming removed 8 bases from V and 6 bases from J, with 14 bases in between.

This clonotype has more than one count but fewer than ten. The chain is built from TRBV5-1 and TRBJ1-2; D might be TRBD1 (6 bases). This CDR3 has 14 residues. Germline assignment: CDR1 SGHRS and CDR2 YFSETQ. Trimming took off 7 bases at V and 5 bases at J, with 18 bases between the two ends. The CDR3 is CASGSTGKRYGYTF. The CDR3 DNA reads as TGCGCCAGCGGCTCCACAGGGAAGCGGTATGGCTACACCTTC.

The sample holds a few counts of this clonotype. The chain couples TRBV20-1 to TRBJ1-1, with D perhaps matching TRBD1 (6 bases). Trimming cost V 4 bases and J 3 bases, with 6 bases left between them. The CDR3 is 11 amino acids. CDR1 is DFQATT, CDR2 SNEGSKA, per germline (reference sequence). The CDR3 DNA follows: TGCAGTGCTAAGGGGGACACTGAAGCTTTCTTT. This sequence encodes CSAKGDTEAFF.

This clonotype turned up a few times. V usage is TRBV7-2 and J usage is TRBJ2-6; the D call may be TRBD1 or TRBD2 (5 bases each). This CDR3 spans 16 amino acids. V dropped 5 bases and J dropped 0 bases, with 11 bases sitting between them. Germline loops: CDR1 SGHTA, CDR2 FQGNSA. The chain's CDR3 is CASSTWDRSGANVLTF. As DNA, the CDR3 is TGTGCCAGCAGCACTTGGGACCGCTCTGGGGCCAACGTCCTGACTTTC. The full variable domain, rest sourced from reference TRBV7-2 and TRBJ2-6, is GAGVSQSPSNKVTEKGKDVELRCDPISGHTALYWYRQSLGQGLEFLIYFQGNSAPDKSGLPSDRFSAERTGGSVSTLTIQRTQQEDSAVYLCASSTWDRSGANVLTFGAGSRLTVL.

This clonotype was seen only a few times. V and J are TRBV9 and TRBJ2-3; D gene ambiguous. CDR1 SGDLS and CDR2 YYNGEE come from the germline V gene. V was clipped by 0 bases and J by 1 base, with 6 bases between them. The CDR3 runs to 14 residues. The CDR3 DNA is TGTGCCAGCAGCGTAGCTACAGGCACAGATACGCAGTATTTT. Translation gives CASSVATGTDTQYF.